The next 26 T cell receptor beta chains were all read from a single sample in a study of technical replicates of blood from a handful of donors. The table came from immunoSEQ multiplex PCR; TCRdb's copy has only in-frame clones and leaves some out. The table has some 60,000 clones, around 92% seen once. Sequenced material: PBMCs. The receptors here all came from a human donor in good health. Some clones in this sample may be carry-over from other donors' samples.

The chain couples TRBV2 to TRBJ1-1, with a possible D match to TRBD1 (6 bases). The CDR3 extends over 13 amino acids. The germline V gene has CDR1 SNHLY and CDR2 FYNNEI. The V end was cut by 7 bases, the J end by 4 bases, with 13 bases between. Written as DNA, the CDR3 is TGTGCCAGCAAGAGGGGGGGCAGCACTGAAGCTTTCTTT. Its translation: CASKRGGSTEAFF.

The chain carries TRBV11-2 and TRBJ2-7; TRBD1 is a possible D gene (5 bases). CDR3 length: 14 amino acids. V lost 1 base to trimming and J lost 4 bases, with 11 bases between them. From germline, CDR1 is SGHAT and CDR2 FQNNGV. Written as DNA, the CDR3 is TGTGCCAGCAGCTTAGGGGGCACCGTATACGAGCAGTACTTC. Residues: CASSLGGTVYEQYF.

The chain couples TRBV6-6 to TRBJ1-2; D is possibly TRBD1 (6 bases). The V and J ends lost 2 bases and 1 base respectively, with 8 bases between them. Germline V lookup: CDR1 MNHNY, CDR2 SVGAGI (reference sequence). CDR3 length: 14 residues. This CDR3 is CASSYGQYNYGYTF. For the CDR3, the DNA is TGTGCCAGCAGTTACGGACAGTATAACTATGGCTACACCTTC.

The J gene is TRBJ1-6, the V gene TRBV30; no reliable D call. Germline V gene sequence: CDR1 GTSNPN, CDR2 SVGIG (reference sequence). V was clipped by 0 bases and J by 4 bases, with 7 bases between them. This CDR3 is built from 14 residues. As DNA, the CDR3 is TGTGCCTGGAGTGTACGGGGTTATAATTCACCCCTCCACTTT. Amino acids: CAWSVRGYNSPLHF. Supplemented by reference TRBV30 and TRBJ1-6, the full variable domain reads SQTIHQWPATLVQPVGSPLSLECTVEGTSNPNLYWYRQAAGRGLQLLFYSVGIGQISSEVPQNLSASRPQDRQFILSSKKLLLSDSGFYLCAWSVRGYNSPLHFGNGTRLTVT.

The chain joins TRBV6-1 to TRBJ2-1, with a possible D match to TRBD2 (6 bases). The CDR3 contains 15 residues. The germline V gene has CDR1 MNHNS and CDR2 SASEGT. Trimming took 2 bases from V and 4 from J, leaving 12 bases between them. The chain's CDR3 is CASSEWGVGYNEQFF. The CDR3 region has the DNA TGTGCCAGCAGTGAATGGGGGGTCGGGTACAATGAGCAGTTCTTC.

The chain carries TRBV6-4 and TRBJ2-7; 8 bases align to TRBD2. Trimming at V came to 4 bases and at J to 5 bases, leaving 7 bases not matched to a gene. CDR1 is MRHNA, CDR2 SNTAGT, per germline. The CDR3 length is 14 residues. CDR3 nucleotide sequence: TGTGCCAGCAGTGCGTCGGGGGGGGGCGACGAGCAGTACTTC. Translation gives CASSASGGGDEQYF.

The V gene is TRBV10-3, the J gene TRBJ2-2; TRBD2 matches at 10 bases. The CDR3 sequence is 16 residues long. Germline CDR1 and CDR2: ENHRY and SYGVKD. V dropped 4 bases and J dropped 7; count of bases not matched to a gene: 9. As DNA, the CDR3 is TGTGCCATCAGTGGGGTGAGCGGGAGGGCCTTCGGGGAGCTGTTTTTT. As protein: CAISGVSGRAFGELFF.

The V call is TRBV5-1, the J call TRBJ2-5; D is ambiguous. The CDR3 has 15 residues. CDR1 and CDR2 (germline): SGHRS, YFSETQ. Trimming took 5 bases from V and 2 from J, leaving 16 bases between them. This CDR3 is CASSIGSGLQETQYF. In nucleotides, the CDR3 is TGCGCCAGCAGTATTGGCTCAGGATTGCAAGAGACCCAGTACTTC.

The CDR3 sequence is CASSGIPSSYNEQFF. CDR3 sequence (DNA): TGTGCCAGCAGTGGTATCCCGAGCTCCTACAATGAGCAGTTCTTC. The chain has TRBV2 and TRBJ2-1; no firm D call. CDR3 length equals 15 residues. V dropped 4 bases and J dropped 0 bases, with 10 bases sitting between them. Germline assignment: CDR1 SNHLY and CDR2 FYNNEI.

V usage is TRBV2 and J usage is TRBJ1-6; D remains unclear. Trimming pared 2 bases from V and 8 bases from J, leaving 10 bases between. This CDR3 contains 14 residues. The germline V gene encodes CDR1 SNHLY and CDR2 FYNNEI. CDR3 sequence reads: CASSEWANYSPLHF. Written as DNA, the CDR3 is TGTGCCAGCAGTGAATGGGCCAACTATTCACCCCTCCACTTT.

The chain carries TRBV4-3 and TRBJ2-7; 7 bases are shared with TRBD2. The germline gives CDR1 LGHNA, CDR2 YSLEER. The CDR3 length is 15 residues. Germline trimming cut 0 bases from V and 3 bases from J; bases unmatched to any gene: 5. The DNA for the CDR3 is TGCGCCAGCAGCCAAGAGAAGTTAGCGGGCTACGAGCAGTACTTC. Amino acids: CASSQEKLAGYEQYF.

Only one count was recorded for this clone. The chain recombines TRBV4-3 with TRBJ2-7, with 10 bases that match TRBD1. Trimming at V came to 1 base and at J to 6 bases, leaving 9 bases not matched to a gene. The CDR3 is 16 amino acids. Per the germline V gene, CDR1 is LGHNA and CDR2 is YSLEER. The DNA for the CDR3 is TGCGCCAGCAGCCAAGGGGCCGGGACAGGGGTGGGCGAGCAGTACTTC. Amino acid sequence: CASSQGAGTGVGEQYF.

The CDR3 bases are TGTGCCTGGAGTTCACCTATCTTCGGGACAGGATACGAGCAGTACTTC. This translates into CAWSSPIFGTGYEQYF. The chain carries TRBV30 and TRBJ2-7, with 8 bases identical to TRBD1. V lost 2 bases, J lost 4 bases, and 13 bases stayed unmatched. Germline CDR1 and CDR2: GTSNPN and SVGIG (reference sequence). There are 16 residues in the CDR3.

The rearrangement uses TRBV25-1 and TRBJ2-1, with 10 bases matching TRBD2. Germline loops: CDR1 MGHDK, CDR2 SYGVNS. This CDR3 has 15 amino acids. V was pared by 7 bases and J by 4 bases, with 7 bases of the junction left unmatched. CDR3 nucleotide sequence: TGTGCCAGCACGTCCTTAGCGGGGGGTTACAATGAGCAGTTCTTC. It yields the protein CASTSLAGGYNEQFF.

The rearrangement uses TRBV5-4 and TRBJ2-7, with 7 bases identical to TRBD2. Unmatched junction bases numbered 4, after V lost 4 bases and J lost 0 bases. The CDR3 sequence is 14 residues long. Germline-derived CDR1 and CDR2 are SGHNT and YYREEE (reference sequence). The CDR3 protein is CASSGAGRSYEQYF. The CDR3 nucleotides are TGTGCCAGCAGCGGAGCGGGGCGCTCCTACGAGCAGTACTTC.

This clone was detected once. Other DNA sequences from this sample encode an identical CDR3 as well. The chain is built from TRBV20-1 and TRBJ2-5; D gene ambiguous. This CDR3 has 11 amino acids. V was clipped by 3 bases and J by 2 bases, with 4 bases between them. Germline CDR1 is DFQATT and CDR2 is SNEGSKA (reference sequence). This CDR3 reads CSARQQETQYF. The CDR3 region has the DNA TGCAGTGCTAGGCAGCAAGAGACCCAGTACTTC.

The rearrangement uses TRBV9 and TRBJ2-1; the D is unclear. Germline CDR1 SGDLS, CDR2 YYNGEE. V was trimmed by 2 bases and J by 4 bases, leaving 7 bases between them. CDR3 length: 13 amino acids. CDR3 sequence reads: CASSVRLYNEQFF. CDR3 nucleotide sequence: TGTGCCAGCAGCGTGAGATTGTACAATGAGCAGTTCTTC.

The chain combines TRBV7-8 with TRBJ1-1; TRBD1 matches 8 bases. CDR3 length: 17 amino acids. Germline lookup yields CDR1 SGHVS and CDR2 FQNEAQ. The trim removed 0 bases at V and 1 base at J, leaving 7 bases unmatched. Here the CDR3 DNA reads TGTGCCAGCAGCTTAGCCCGGACAGGGATGGGGAACACTGAAGCTTTCTTT. Amino acids: CASSLARTGMGNTEAFF.

The chain's CDR3 is CASSRHLGGSNEQYF. CDR3 DNA: TGTGCCAGCAGCCGACATCTCGGCGGGTCCAACGAGCAGTACTTC. This chain joins TRBV7-2 and TRBJ2-7; a weak D match, TRBD2 (5 bases). Deletions cut 5 bases from V and 5 bases from J, with 19 bases between. The V gene's germline CDR1 is SGHTA and CDR2 FQGNSA. CDR3 length: 15 residues. Filled out from reference TRBV7-2 and TRBJ2-7, the complete variable domain reads GAGVSQSPSNKVTEKGKDVELRCDPISGHTALYWYRQSLGQGLEFLIYFQGNSAPDKSGLPSDRFSAERTGGSVSTLTIQRTQQEDSAVYLCASSRHLGGSNEQYFGPGTRLTVT.

The chain is built from TRBV6-6 and TRBJ2-2, with 8 bases fitting TRBD1. Germline lookup yields CDR1 MNHNY and CDR2 SVGAGI (reference sequence). The CDR3 extends over 16 amino acids. With V trimmed by 4 bases and J by 4 bases, 8 bases remained unmatched. CDR3 in DNA: TGTGCCAGCAGTTCCCAGGGGGCGCGAGGCACCGGGGAGCTGTTTTTT. Amino acids: CASSSQGARGTGELFF.

The rearrangement joins TRBV29-1 to TRBJ1-1, with unresolved D. The CDR3 loop spans 13 amino acids. Germline V CDR1 and CDR2: SQVTM, ANQGSEA. Trimming removed 7 bases at V and 1 base at J, with 13 bases between. CDR3 nucleotide sequence: TGCAGCGCGAACAGTCAGGAGAACACTGAAGCTTTCTTT. This codes for CSANSQENTEAFF.

The chain couples TRBV5-1 to TRBJ2-3; 10 nucleotides match TRBD1. Germline assignment: CDR1 SGHRS and CDR2 YFSETQ. The CDR3 is made up of 15 amino acids. V lost 4 bases, J lost 3 bases, and 5 bases stayed unmatched. CDR3 bases: TGCGCCAGCAGCGGGGGGACAGGGGAAACAGATACGCAGTATTTT. This encodes CASSGGTGETDTQYF.

This chain links TRBV5-8 with TRBJ2-1; D ambiguous. There are 14 residues in the CDR3. Germline V lookup: CDR1 SGHTS, CDR2 YDEGEE. Trimming took off 4 bases at V and 9 bases at J, with 17 bases between the two ends. CDR3 residues: CASSLGTTTSEQFF. Written as DNA, the CDR3 is TGTGCCAGCAGCCTAGGCACTACAACAAGTGAGCAGTTCTTC.

This chain joins TRBV4-1 and TRBJ1-2; 10 bases map to TRBD1. The V gene end was trimmed by 3 bases and the J gene end by 7 bases; junction bases not matched to a gene: 5. The CDR3 is made up of 14 amino acids. Germline loops: CDR1 MGHRA, CDR2 YSYEKL. CDR3 region: CASSQGTGVGGYTF. CDR3 bases: TGCGCCAGCAGCCAGGGGACAGGGGTTGGTGGCTACACCTTC.

The V and J genes are TRBV7-9 and TRBJ1-2, with TRBD1 as a possible D gene (6 bases). CDR1 is SEHNR, CDR2 FQNEAQ, per germline (reference sequence). Trimming cost V 9 bases and J 0 bases, with 20 bases left between them. The CDR3 is made up of 16 amino acids. The CDR3 here is CASHRDTYPTNYGYTF. In nucleotides, the CDR3 is TGTGCCAGTCACCGGGACACCTACCCTACTAACTATGGCTACACCTTC. The full variable domain, with the rest looked up from reference TRBV7-9 and TRBJ1-2, is DTGVSQNPRHKITKRGQNVTFRCDPISEHNRLYWYRQTLGQGPEFLTYFQNEAQLEKSRLLSDRFSAERPKGSFSTLEIQRTEQGDSAMYLCASHRDTYPTNYGYTFGSGTRLTVV.

This clone was counted a single time. The gene calls are TRBV29-1 and TRBJ2-7; tentative D call: TRBD2 (5 bases). V was cut by 7 bases and J by 2 bases, with 12 bases left in between. CDR1 and CDR2 (germline): SQVTM, ANQGSEA. The CDR3 is made up of 12 amino acids. CDR3 in amino acids: CSGVSGTYEQYF. CDR3 sequence (DNA): TGCAGCGGGGTATCGGGGACCTACGAGCAGTACTTC.